The 15 T cell receptor beta chains in this list originate from one sample, sequenced in a study of early T cells in non-severe SARS-CoV-2 infection. MiXCR, run by TCRdb on the 5' RACE reads, gives a single entry per CDR3 protein. The sample records tens of thousands of distinct CDR3 sequences, roughly 13% being singletons. The input for sequencing was whole blood, taken at baseline. These receptors originate from an adult who was a healthcare worker with PCR-confirmed SARS-CoV-2 infection or an uninfected control (not recorded which).

Ten or more counts support this clonotype. The V gene is TRBV3-1, the J gene TRBJ1-5; D is unresolved. Looked up from germline, CDR1 is LGHDT and CDR2 is YNNKEL (reference sequence). The ends were cut back, 4 bases at V and 6 bases at J, with 10 bases in the middle. The CDR3 loop spans 13 amino acids. The CDR3 DNA reads as TGTGCCAGCAGCCCCTCAGCAAGTCAGCCCCAGCATTTT. Its protein is CASSPSASQPQHF.

This clonotype was seen ten or more times. V and J are TRBV20-1 and TRBJ1-4; D is possibly TRBD1 (6 bases). CDR1 is DFQATT and CDR2 is SNEGSKA in the germline V gene (reference sequence). V was shortened by 6 bases and J by 8 bases, with 22 bases between the two germline ends. The CDR3 runs 15 residues. The CDR3 DNA follows: TGCAGTGCCTTTCCCGGGGGCGGGGTAGGCGAAAAACTGTTTTTT. As protein: CSAFPGGGVGEKLFF.

The chain combines TRBV11-3 with TRBJ2-3; 9 nucleotides agree with TRBD1. CDR3 length: 14 residues. Trimming cost V 4 bases and J 4 bases; bases outside gene matches: 3. Germline assignment: CDR1 SGHNT and CDR2 YENEEA. The CDR3 loop reads CASSWGQGSDTQYF. CDR3 DNA: TGTGCCAGCAGCTGGGGACAGGGATCAGATACGCAGTATTTT. The full variable domain, in which reference TRBV11-3 and TRBJ2-3 provide the parts outside the CDR3, is EAGVVQSPRYKIIEKKQPVAFWCNPISGHNTLYWYLQNLGQGPELLIRYENEEAVDDSQLPKDRFSAERLKGVDSTLKIQPAELGDSAVYLCASSWGQGSDTQYFGPGTRLTVL.

This clonotype was recorded a few times. The J gene is TRBJ2-6, the V gene TRBV30; D is uncertain. This CDR3 is 12 amino acids long. Trimming left V 4 bases short and J 2 bases short, with 3 bases between. From germline, CDR1 is GTSNPN and CDR2 SVGIG (reference sequence). The CDR3 here is CAWNPGANVLTF. CDR3 DNA sequence: TGTGCCTGGAATCCTGGGGCCAACGTCCTGACTTTC. Variable domain in full (rest from reference TRBV30 and TRBJ2-6): SQTIHQWPATLVQPVGSPLSLECTVEGTSNPNLYWYRQAAGRGLQLLFYSVGIGQISSEVPQNLSASRPQDRQFILSSKKLLLSDSGFYLCAWNPGANVLTFGAGSRLTVL.

This clonotype has more than one count but fewer than ten. The chain employs TRBV7-9 and TRBJ2-3; D is undetermined. Trimming removed 1 base at V and 2 bases at J, with 10 bases between. From germline, CDR1 is SEHNR and CDR2 FQNEAQ (reference sequence). The CDR3 totals 15 residues. The CDR3 nucleotides are TGTGCCAGCAGCTTAGGCCTAGGCTACACAGATACGCAGTATTTT. This sequence encodes CASSLGLGYTDTQYF.

This clonotype was recorded at least ten times. V is TRBV28 and J is TRBJ2-7; TRBD2 is a possible D gene (5 bases). Trimming stripped 5 bases from V and 3 bases from J, with 17 bases between. The CDR3 runs 15 residues. Germline V gene lookup returns CDR1 MDHEN and CDR2 SYDVKM. The CDR3 here is CASSLTRDLDYEQYF. The CDR3, as DNA: TGTGCCAGCAGTCTAACCCGGGATCTCGACTACGAGCAGTACTTC.

J is TRBJ2-3 and V is TRBV29-1; 10 bases line up with TRBD2. The CDR3 is 15 residues long. The germline gives CDR1 SQVTM, CDR2 ANQGSEA. V lost 2 bases and J lost 8; bases outside the gene matches: 10. CDR3 sequence: CSVEPPGTSVGTQYF. Written as DNA, the CDR3 is TGCAGCGTTGAACCCCCCGGGACTAGCGTCGGTACGCAGTATTTT.

This clonotype was detected many times. The chain combines TRBV7-9 with TRBJ2-7; 7 nucleotides align to TRBD1. Germline V gene lookup returns CDR1 SEHNR and CDR2 FQNEAQ (reference sequence). The CDR3 covers 12 residues. The V segment lost 5 bases and the J segment 7 bases; nucleotides outside the gene matches: 5. CDR3 region: CASSMAGGEQYF. For the CDR3, the DNA is TGTGCCAGCAGCATGGCAGGGGGTGAGCAGTACTTC. Combining the CDR3 with reference TRBV7-9 and TRBJ2-7 gives the whole variable domain DTGVSQNPRHKITKRGQNVTFRCDPISEHNRLYWYRQTLGQGPEFLTYFQNEAQLEKSRLLSDRFSAERPKGSFSTLEIQRTEQGDSAMYLCASSMAGGEQYFGPGTRLTVT.

CDR3 bases: TGTGCCAGCAGCCCACCGGGACAGCTCTACAATGAGCAGTTCTTC. Amino acid sequence: CASSPPGQLYNEQFF. The chain employs TRBV5-6 and TRBJ2-1; 7 bases agree with TRBD1. The CDR3 totals 15 residues. The J segment lost 3 bases and the V segment lost 4 bases, leaving 7 bases of the junction unmatched. Germline values: CDR1 SGHDT, CDR2 YYEEEE.

The table lists this clonotype with a few counts. This chain connects TRBV5-1 to TRBJ2-2, with no clear D. Trimming removed 0 bases at V and 7 bases at J, with 19 bases between. Germline V gene sequence: CDR1 SGHRS, CDR2 YFSETQ. The CDR3 contains 17 residues. The CDR3 nucleotides read TGCGCCAGCAGCTTGGTTGCCGATCTGCTTTCCGGCGGGGAGCTGTTTTTT. It encodes CASSLVADLLSGGELFF.

This sequence joins TRBV5-1 and TRBJ2-1; either TRBD1 or TRBD2 may fit D (5 bases each). CDR1 and CDR2 (germline): SGHRS, YFSETQ. With 6 bases removed from V and 4 bases from J, the gap between germline ends came to 14 bases. The CDR3 runs 14 residues. The CDR3: CASTLGDGYNEQFF. The CDR3 DNA reads TGCGCCAGCACCCTGGGGGACGGTTACAATGAGCAGTTCTTC.

Only a few counts were recorded for this clonotype. V usage is TRBV7-2 and J usage is TRBJ1-1, with D hard to call. V was clipped by 3 bases and J by 1 base, with 6 bases between them. The CDR3 runs to 13 residues. The germline gives CDR1 SGHTA, CDR2 FQGNSA. CDR3 bases: TGTGCCAGCAGCTTGAGAGGGAACACTGAAGCTTTCTTT. Its translation is CASSLRGNTEAFF. The full variable domain, rest sourced from reference TRBV7-2 and TRBJ1-1, is GAGVSQSPSNKVTEKGKDVELRCDPISGHTALYWYRQSLGQGLEFLIYFQGNSAPDKSGLPSDRFSAERTGGSVSTLTIQRTQQEDSAVYLCASSLRGNTEAFFGQGTRLTVV.

The sample holds a few counts of this clonotype. The CDR3 DNA reads TGTGCCAGCAGCTCGACAGATTATGGCTACACCTTC. Its protein product is CASSSTDYGYTF. This chain uses TRBV7-9 with TRBJ1-2; D may be TRBD1 (5 bases). V was cut by 4 bases and J by 5 bases, with 8 bases left in between. Germline lookup yields CDR1 SEHNR and CDR2 FQNEAQ (reference sequence). This CDR3 is 12 amino acids long.

V and J are TRBV6-5 and TRBJ2-1; a weak D match, TRBD1 (5 bases). This CDR3 region has 16 residues. Trimming stripped 2 bases from V and 9 bases from J, with 20 bases between. The germline CDR1 and CDR2 sequences are MNHEY and SVGAGI. The CDR3 region has the DNA TGTGCCAGCAGTTACGCCGGAACAGGCTACAAAGCTGAGCAGTTCTTC. Amino acid sequence: CASSYAGTGYKAEQFF.

The chain is built from TRBV5-1 and TRBJ2-1; D unresolved. CDR1 and CDR2 from the germline V gene are SGHRS and YFSETQ. The CDR3 totals 11 residues. Trimming took 6 bases from V and 6 from J, leaving 7 bases between them. CDR3 coding DNA: TGCGCCAGCACGACCGGCAATGAGCAGTTCTTC. Its translation: CASTTGNEQFF.